This entry describes one T cell receptor (beta chain). This record comes from a study of T cell changes during pregnancy in multiple sclerosis. TCRdb's table, derived via immunoSEQ multiplex PCR, lists solely in-frame clones and lacks some. The table lists 20,000 to 25,000 clones, about 88% of them singletons. The origin of this receptor is a female donor in good health, enrolled as a control in a pregnancy study. The sequencing here drew on CD4+ T cells from peripheral blood mononuclear cells, taken in the first trimester of pregnancy.

The CDR3 sequence is CASSLGEAQNTEAFF. The CDR3 DNA sequence: TGTGCCAGCAGCTTAGGGGAGGCCCAGAACACTGAAGCTTTCTTT. The rearrangement links TRBV7-8 to TRBJ1-1; D unclear. The CDR3 is 15 residues long. V gave up 1 base and J gave up 1 base, with 10 bases separating them. The germline V gene encodes CDR1 SGHVS and CDR2 FQNEAQ. Full variable domain (remainder filled in from reference TRBV7-8 and TRBJ1-1): GAGVSQSPRYKVAKRGQDVALRCDPISGHVSLFWYQQALGQGPEFLTYFQNEAQLDKSGLPSDRFFAERPEGSVSTLKIQRTQQEDSAVYLCASSLGEAQNTEAFFGQGTRLTVV.